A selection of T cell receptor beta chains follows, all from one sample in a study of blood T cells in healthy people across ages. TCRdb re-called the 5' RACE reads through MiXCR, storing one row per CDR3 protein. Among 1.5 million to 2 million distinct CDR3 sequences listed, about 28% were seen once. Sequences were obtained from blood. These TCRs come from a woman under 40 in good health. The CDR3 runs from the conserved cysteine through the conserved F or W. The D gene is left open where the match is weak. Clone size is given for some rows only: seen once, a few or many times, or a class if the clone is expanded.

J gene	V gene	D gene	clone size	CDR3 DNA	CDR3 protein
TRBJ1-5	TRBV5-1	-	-	TGCGCCAGCAGCGCCCGGGGCGGTACCAATCAGCCCCAGCATTTT	CASSARGGTNQPQHF
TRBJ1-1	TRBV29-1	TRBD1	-	TGCAGCGTTGAAGGGACAGGGGTTAAAGCTTTCTTT	CSVEGTGVKAFF
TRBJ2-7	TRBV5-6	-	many	TGTGCCAGCAGCTTCGGGACAAATTCCTACGAGCAGTACTTC	CASSFGTNSYEQYF
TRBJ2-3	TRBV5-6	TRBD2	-	TGTGCCAGCAGCGGAATTACTAGCGGGAGTGACTATTACACAGATACGCAGTATTTT	CASSGITSGSDYYTDTQYF
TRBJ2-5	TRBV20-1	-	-	TGCAGTGCTCCCCGGGGACGGCTGGGGTCGGGTAGGGAGCAGTACTTC	CSAPRGRLGSGREQYF
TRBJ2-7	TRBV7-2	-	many	TGTGCCAGCAGCCCCCAGTCCGACAGGATCCCCTACGAGCAGTACTTC	CASSPQSDRIPYEQYF
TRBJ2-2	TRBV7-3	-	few	TGTGCCAGCAGCTCCGGACCACGGGCAGTGGCCGGGGAGCTGTTTTTT	CASSSGPRAVAGELFF
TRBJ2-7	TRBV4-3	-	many	TGCGCCAGCAGCCAAGAACCAGGGGGGGCATCCTACGAGCAGTACTTC	CASSQEPGGASYEQYF
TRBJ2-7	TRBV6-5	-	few	TGTGCCAGCAGTTACGAGCTTCCCGGCTACAATGAGCAGTACTTC	CASSYELPGYNEQYF
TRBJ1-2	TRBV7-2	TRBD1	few	TGTGCCAGCAGCGCGGGGACAGATCTTGGGTATGGCTACACCTTC	CASSAGTDLGYGYTF
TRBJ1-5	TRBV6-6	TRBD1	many	TGTGCCAGCAGTTACGCCGACAGGGTAGGTCAGCCCCAGCATTTT	CASSYADRVGQPQHF
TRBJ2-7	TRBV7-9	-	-	TGTGCCAGCAGCTTAGGGGCAGGTTGGGGCGACGAGCAGTACTTC	CASSLGAGWGDEQYF
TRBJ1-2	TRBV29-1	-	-	TGCAGCGTCCAAACCCCGGGGTATGGCTACACCTTC	CSVQTPGYGYTF
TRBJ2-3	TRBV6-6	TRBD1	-	TGTGCCAGCATTAGCGAGGGGGCTGCGGATACGCAGTATTTT	CASISEGAADTQYF
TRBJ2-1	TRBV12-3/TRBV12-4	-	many	TGTGCCAGCAGTCCTACAGCTCGCGGAAACTCCTACAATGAGCAGTTCTTC	CASSPTARGNSYNEQFF
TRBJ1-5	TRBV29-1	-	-	TGCAGCGTGACACATGGGGGTAGCAATCAGCCCCAGCATTTT	CSVTHGGSNQPQHF
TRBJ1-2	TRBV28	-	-	TGTGCCAGCAGGACTGGACTCCGGGATGGCTACACCTTC	CASRTGLRDGYTF
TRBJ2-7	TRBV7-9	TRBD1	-	TGTGCCAGCAGCCCGTACCCGGGACAGGGGCTTTACGAGCAGTACTTC	CASSPYPGQGLYEQYF
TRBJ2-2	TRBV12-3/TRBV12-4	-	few	TGTGCCAGCAGTTTCATCCTGCAGCCCGGGGAGCTGTTTTTT	CASSFILQPGELFF
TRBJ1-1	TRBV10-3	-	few	TGTGCCATCAGTGAATTACCCCGGAGGGACACTGAAGCTTTCTTT	CAISELPRRDTEAFF
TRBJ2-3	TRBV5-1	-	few	TGCGCCAGCAGTCGCGGTGTGGGGGCAGATACGCAGTATTTT	CASSRGVGADTQYF
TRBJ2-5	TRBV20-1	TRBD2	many	TGCAGTGCTAGAGCCGGACTAGCGGTCGGGGAGGGCCAGTACTTC	CSARAGLAVGEGQYF
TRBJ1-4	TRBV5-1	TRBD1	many	TGCGCCAGCAGCTTGATGGGACAGACGAATGAAAAACTGTTTTTT	CASSLMGQTNEKLFF
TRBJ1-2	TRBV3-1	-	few	TGTGCCAGCAGCCAGCCGCAGGGGTATGGCTACACCTTC	CASSQPQGYGYTF
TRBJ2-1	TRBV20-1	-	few	TGCAGTGCTAGGTGGGTGTCCGGGGAGCAGTTCTTC	CSARWVSGEQFF
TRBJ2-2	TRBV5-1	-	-	TGCGCCAGCAGTCCGAGACTACGTGGGGCCGGGGAGCTGTTTTTT	CASSPRLRGAGELFF
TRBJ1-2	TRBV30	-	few	TGTGCCTGGAGCGCGGAGGTTCGGGGTTCCTATGGCTACACCTTC	CAWSAEVRGSYGYTF
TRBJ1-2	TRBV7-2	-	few	TGTGCCAGCAGCTTAGGATGGTCGGGGGGCGAGGGTGGCTACACCTTC	CASSLGWSGGEGGYTF
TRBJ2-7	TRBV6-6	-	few	TGCGCCAGCAGTTACCAGGGCAGGGTGAACGAGCAGTACTTC	CASSYQGRVNEQYF
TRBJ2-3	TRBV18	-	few	TGTGCCAGCTCGCCGTTCTCATGGAGTAGTATGGCCCCAGATACGCAGTATTTT	CASSPFSWSSMAPDTQYF
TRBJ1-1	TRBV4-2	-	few	TGTGCCAGCAGCCAAGAGGGCAGGGAAGGGGTGAACACTGAAGCTTTCTTT	CASSQEGREGVNTEAFF
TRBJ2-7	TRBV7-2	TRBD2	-	TGTGCCAGCAGCTTAGGAGGGACTAGCGGGAGGGCTTACGAGCAGTACTTC	CASSLGGTSGRAYEQYF
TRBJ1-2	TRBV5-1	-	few	TGCGCCAGCAGCTTGTATCCAGGGCCAGGAGATGGCTACACCTTC	CASSLYPGPGDGYTF
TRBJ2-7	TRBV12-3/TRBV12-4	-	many	TGTGCCAGCAGTTTCTTCGGAGTAGGCTACGAGCAGTACTTC	CASSFFGVGYEQYF
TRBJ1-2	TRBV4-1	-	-	TGCGCCAGCAGCCAAGACTCAGGGGCGGGTGGTAACTATGGCTACACCTTC	CASSQDSGAGGNYGYTF
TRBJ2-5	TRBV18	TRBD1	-	TGTGCCAGCTCACCCGGACAGGAACAAGAGACCCAGTACTTC	CASSPGQEQETQYF
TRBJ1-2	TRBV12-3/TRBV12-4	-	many	TGTGCCAGCAGGGCGGGGCAGATCTCCTACGGCTACACCTTC	CASRAGQISYGYTF
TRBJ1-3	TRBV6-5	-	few	TGTGCCAGCAGTTACCACAAGGGTTCGTTGGGAAACACCATATATTTT	CASSYHKGSLGNTIYF
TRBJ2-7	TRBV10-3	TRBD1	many	TGTGCCATCAGTGGGACAGGGACCGACGAGCAGTACTTC	CAISGTGTDEQYF
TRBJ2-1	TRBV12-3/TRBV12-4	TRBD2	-	TGTGCCAGCATCCTAGGGGGTGGCGGGAGGTCATACAATGAGCAGTTCTTC	CASILGGGGRSYNEQFF
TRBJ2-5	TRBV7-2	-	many	TGTGCCAGCAGCAATCAGGGGTCCGGGGGTAGGGAGACCCAGTACTTC	CASSNQGSGGRETQYF
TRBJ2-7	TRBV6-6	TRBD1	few	TGTGCCAGCAGTTTGGGGCCCCACAGGGGTGCCGAGCAGTACTTC	CASSLGPHRGAEQYF
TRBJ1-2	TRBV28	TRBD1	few	TGTGCCACCGGGACAGGGAATGGCTACACCTTC	CATGTGNGYTF
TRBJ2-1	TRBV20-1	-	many	TGCAGTGCTCCCCGGACAGTAAGCTCCTACAATGAGCAGTTCTTC	CSAPRTVSSYNEQFF
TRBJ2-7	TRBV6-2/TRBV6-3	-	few	TGTGCCGCTTCCGGGAACTCCTACGAGCAGTACTTC	CAASGNSYEQYF
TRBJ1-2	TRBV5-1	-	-	TGCGCCAGCAGCTTGGGAGAGCGTAACTATGGCTACACCTTC	CASSLGERNYGYTF
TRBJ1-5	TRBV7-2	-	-	TGTGCCGGCAGCCCCTGGACGGACGCCTATCAGCCCCAGCATTTT	CAGSPWTDAYQPQHF
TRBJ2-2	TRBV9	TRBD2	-	TGTGCCAGCGGGCTAGCGGGGACCGGGGAGCTGTTTTTT	CASGLAGTGELFF
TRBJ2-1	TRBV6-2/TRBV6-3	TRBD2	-	TGTGCCAGCAGTTACTCGAAACTAGCGGGAGACAATGAGCAGTTCTTC	CASSYSKLAGDNEQFF
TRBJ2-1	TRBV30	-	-	TGTGCCTGGAGTGTTCGAGCGAGTGAGCAGTTCTTC	CAWSVRASEQFF
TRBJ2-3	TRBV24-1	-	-	TGTGCCACCAGTGATCCAAAAAGCACAGATACGCAGTATTTT	CATSDPKSTDTQYF
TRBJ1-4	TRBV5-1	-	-	TGCGCCAGCAGCCCGGGCCTTGAGACTGAAAAACTGTTTTTT	CASSPGLETEKLFF
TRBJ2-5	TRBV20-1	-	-	TGCAGTGCCACCACAGGGACGAGGGAGACCCAGTACTTC	CSATTGTRETQYF